Following are 27 T cell receptor beta chains from one sample sequenced in a study of shared clonotypes between healthy human individuals (dated by TCRdb to the early 2020s). Receptor libraries were prepared by the immunoSEQ multiplex PCR assay. TCRdb limited this immuneACCESS table to in-frame rearrangements with V and J called. A share of clones is missing; checked studies link under half to unresolved V genes, and the rest is unexplained. The sample table records approximately 440,000 clones; around 77% of these occur just once. Of the sample, approximately 12% is held by the ten largest clones. Sequencing was performed on PBMCs. These receptors were taken from a woman aged 40 to 55 in good health. Some clones in this sample may be carry-over from other donors' samples.

On this clone: A read error is likely here: a far larger clone is one base away. The genes are TRBV4-3 and TRBJ2-7; D remains ambiguous. The V end was cut by 1 base, the J end by 3 bases, with 10 bases between. Germline loops: CDR1 LGHNA, CDR2 YSLEER. The CDR3 consists of 14 residues. The CDR3 spells CASSQGRYSYEQYF. CDR3 coding DNA: TGCGCCAGCAGCCAAGGCCGTTACAGCTACGAGCAGTACTTC.

V and J are TRBV5-1 and TRBJ2-1; possibly TRBD1 for D (5 bases). Looked up from germline, CDR1 is SGHRS and CDR2 is YFSETQ. The V end lost 0 bases, the J end lost 9 bases, and 13 bases lay between the germline ends. There are 14 residues in the CDR3. The CDR3 loop is CASSLALQGGEQFF. The CDR3 DNA sequence: TGCGCCAGCAGCTTGGCTCTTCAGGGCGGTGAGCAGTTCTTC. The full variable domain, its missing parts supplied by reference TRBV5-1 and TRBJ2-1, is KAGVTQTPRYLIKTRGQQVTLSCSPISGHRSVSWYQQTPGQGLQFLFEYFSETQRNKGNFPGRFSGRQFSNSRSEMNVSTLELGDSALYLCASSLALQGGEQFFGPGTRLTVL.

This clone was detected only a few times. The rearrangement uses TRBV5-6 and TRBJ2-7; 7 bases agree with TRBD1. J lost 1 base, V lost 4 bases, and 8 bases had no gene match. CDR3 length equals 15 residues. Germline V gene data show CDR1 as SGHDT and CDR2 as YYEEEE. The DNA for the CDR3 is TGTGCCAGCAGCATATACCAGGGGGATTCCTACGAGCAGTACTTC. As protein: CASSIYQGDSYEQYF.

In its sample, this clone was seen many times. Other nucleotide sequences in the sample specify the same CDR3. CDR3 in amino acids: CASSLARYYGYTF. The CDR3 nucleotides are TGTGCCAGCAGTTTGGCCAGATACTATGGCTACACCTTC. The J gene is TRBJ1-2, the V gene TRBV28; D gene unclear. In germline, CDR1 is MDHEN, CDR2 SYDVKM. There are 13 residues in the CDR3. V was cut by 3 bases and J by 3 bases, with 8 bases left in between.

The chain combines TRBV29-1 with TRBJ2-1, with TRBD1 matching over 7 bases. CDR3 length: 14 amino acids. CDR1 is SQVTM and CDR2 is ANQGSEA in the germline V gene. With V trimmed by 1 base and J by 2 bases, 2 bases remained unmatched. In DNA form, the CDR3 reads TGCAGCGTTGAAGGACAGGGTGCCTACAATGAGCAGTTCTTC. Translation: CSVEGQGAYNEQFF.

This clone has at least ten counts. The gene calls are TRBV7-2 and TRBJ1-2; 8 bases agree with TRBD1. CDR3 length: 14 amino acids. V shed 0 bases and J 5 bases; nucleotides not matched to a gene: 2. The germline V gene encodes CDR1 SGHTA and CDR2 FQGNSA. The CDR3 protein is CASSLATGEYGYTF. The CDR3 region has the DNA TGTGCCAGCAGCTTAGCGACAGGGGAATATGGCTACACCTTC.

The chain uses TRBV30 and TRBJ2-1; 10 nucleotides line up with TRBD2. The CDR3 spans 14 residues. With V trimmed by 0 bases and J by 12 bases, 8 bases remained unmatched. CDR1 and CDR2 from the germline V gene are GTSNPN and SVGIG (reference sequence). The CDR3 sequence is CAWSVVSWTSGQFF. The CDR3 DNA is TGTGCCTGGAGTGTGGTGAGTTGGACTAGCGGGCAGTTCTTC. Variable domain in full (rest from reference TRBV30 and TRBJ2-1): SQTIHQWPATLVQPVGSPLSLECTVEGTSNPNLYWYRQAAGRGLQLLFYSVGIGQISSEVPQNLSASRPQDRQFILSSKKLLLSDSGFYLCAWSVVSWTSGQFFGPGTRLTVL.

This chain connects TRBV30 to TRBJ1-1, with a tentative D call TRBD1 (6 bases). Germline V gene data show CDR1 as GTSNPN and CDR2 as SVGIG (reference sequence). The CDR3 length is 11 residues. Trimming removed 3 bases at V and 8 bases at J, with 10 bases between. CDR3 nucleotide sequence: TGTGCCTGGAGGCGAGGGACAGAAGCTTTCTTT. Amino acid sequence: CAWRRGTEAFF.

This clone was observed a handful of times. CDR3 sequence (DNA): TGTGCCAGTTCGACAGGGGCAACCGGGGAGCTGTTTTTT. Amino acids: CASSTGATGELFF. The rearrangement joins TRBV18 to TRBJ2-2, with 8 positions matching TRBD1. Germline V gives CDR1 KGHSH, CDR2 LQKENI. This CDR3 is 13 amino acids long. The V and J ends lost 9 bases and 5 bases, in that order; junction bases with no gene match: 5.

This clone has a single count. V usage is TRBV9 and J usage is TRBJ2-3, with D uncertain. Germline V lookup: CDR1 SGDLS, CDR2 YYNGEE. CDR3 length: 13 amino acids. Trimming stripped 4 bases from V and 5 bases from J, with 11 bases between. CDR3 DNA sequence: TGTGCCAGCAGCCCCGAATCGGTAGATACGCAGTATTTT. It yields the protein CASSPESVDTQYF.

This clone showed up just a few times. This likely traces to a read error, being one base from a far larger clone. The rearrangement links TRBV7-8 to TRBJ2-7, with unresolved D. V was pared by 6 bases and J by 2 bases, with 17 bases between. Germline values: CDR1 SGHVS, CDR2 FQNEAQ. There are 15 residues in the CDR3. The CDR3 reads CASSFLRHSPYEQYF. DNA for the CDR3: TGTGCCAGCAGTTTCCTCCGCCACTCACCCTACGAGCAGTACTTC.

This rearrangement joins TRBV5-1 to TRBJ2-7; D not certain. Germline V lookup: CDR1 SGHRS, CDR2 YFSETQ. CDR3 size: 14 residues. The ends were cut back, 1 base at V and 3 bases at J, with 11 bases in the middle. DNA for the CDR3: TGCGCCAGCAGCTTGCAGGATTTCAACTACGAGCAGTACTTC. This translates into CASSLQDFNYEQYF.

The CDR3 bases are TGTGCCAGCAGCCCCCAGGGGGTGACTAGCGGGACGAAAACAGATACGCAGTATTTT. Encoded protein: CASSPQGVTSGTKTDTQYF. This chain connects TRBV4-2 to TRBJ2-3; TRBD2 matches at 11 bases. The CDR3 extends over 19 amino acids. The germline V gene encodes CDR1 LGHNA and CDR2 YNFKEQ. The V gene end was trimmed by 4 bases and the J gene end by 3 bases; junction bases not matched to a gene: 15.

Worth noting for this clone: This sequence may be a read error, since a much larger clone differs from it by one base. The chain links TRBV7-9 to TRBJ1-6; D call uncertain. The CDR3 contains 14 residues. Between the trimmed V and J ends, which lost 3 bases and 7 bases, there was a span of 10 bases. Germline assignment: CDR1 SEHNR and CDR2 FQNEAQ (reference sequence). Written as DNA, the CDR3 is TGTGCCAGCAGCTTTTACAGCCTGAATTCACCCCTCCACTTT. This translates into CASSFYSLNSPLHF.

The chain uses TRBV6-1 and TRBJ2-7, with D maybe TRBD1 (6 bases). The CDR3 has 14 amino acids. In germline, CDR1 is MNHNS, CDR2 SASEGT. The V end was cut by 6 bases, the J end by 0 bases, with 12 bases between. Here the CDR3 reads CASRATGPSYEQYF. The CDR3 DNA follows: TGTGCCAGCAGGGCGACAGGTCCCTCCTACGAGCAGTACTTC.

The CDR3 loop is CAISMRGGLNTEAFF. CDR3 nucleotide sequence: TGTGCCATCAGCATGAGGGGGGGGTTGAACACTGAAGCTTTCTTT. This rearrangement joins TRBV10-3 to TRBJ1-1; a weak D match, TRBD1 (6 bases). Germline V gene data show CDR1 as ENHRY and CDR2 as SYGVKD. V lost 6 bases to trimming and J lost 0 bases, with 14 bases between them. CDR3 size: 15 residues.

The V and J genes are TRBV20-1 and TRBJ2-1, with D unresolved. V lost 6 bases and J lost 7, with 7 bases in between. The CDR3 runs to 10 residues. Germline assignment: CDR1 DFQATT and CDR2 SNEGSKA (reference sequence). CDR3 in amino acids: CSAIVNEQFF. As DNA, the CDR3 is TGCAGTGCGATAGTGAATGAGCAGTTCTTC.

This rearrangement joins TRBV19 to TRBJ1-1; no clear D gene. Germline-derived CDR1 and CDR2 are LNHDA and SQIVND (reference sequence). The CDR3 totals 13 residues. Trimming took off 4 bases at V and 4 bases at J, with 10 bases between the two ends. This CDR3 is CASSRQGGTEAFF. Here the CDR3 DNA reads TGTGCCAGTAGTAGACAAGGAGGCACTGAAGCTTTCTTT.

This clone was seen only once. With only one base between it and a far larger clone, this is likely a read error. This chain links TRBV11-3 with TRBJ1-1; D gene uncertain. CDR3 length: 13 residues. Trimming shortened V by 5 bases and J by 4 bases, and 11 bases separated the two germline ends. From germline, CDR1 is SGHNT and CDR2 YENEEA. The CDR3 DNA is TGTGCCAGCAGCCCTGACATGAGCACTGAAGCTTTCTTT. Its protein product is CASSPDMSTEAFF.

The gene calls are TRBV5-4 and TRBJ2-5, with 11 bases fitting TRBD1. After removal of 2 bases from V and 4 bases from J, the junction contained 4 bases not matched to a gene. Per the germline V gene, CDR1 is SGHNT and CDR2 is YYREEE (reference sequence). The length of the CDR3 is 15 residues. CDR3 residues: CASSLYGTGGETQYF. As DNA, the CDR3 is TGTGCCAGCAGCTTATATGGGACAGGGGGAGAGACCCAGTACTTC.

CDR3 amino acids: CASSYSGRGNTIYF. CDR3 in DNA: TGTGCCAGCAGCTACAGCGGGCGTGGAAACACCATATATTTT. V and J are TRBV2 and TRBJ1-3; D is unresolved. This CDR3 comprises 14 residues. Germline V CDR1 and CDR2: SNHLY, FYNNEI. The V end was cut by 6 bases, the J end by 3 bases, with 12 bases between.

Turning to this clone: This may be a read error: a much more frequent sequence differs by one nucleotide. The rearrangement joins TRBV29-1 to TRBJ2-1; no firm D call. The CDR3 contains 12 residues. Per the germline V gene, CDR1 is SQVTM and CDR2 is ANQGSEA. This chain's CDR3 is CSGYWRNNERFF. The CDR3 coding sequence is TGCAGCGGTTACTGGAGAAACAATGAGCGGTTCTTC.

The chain joins TRBV7-9 to TRBJ1-2, with 9 bases aligning to TRBD1. CDR1 is SEHNR, CDR2 FQNEAQ, per germline (reference sequence). The CDR3 runs to 13 residues. V lost 5 bases to trimming and J lost 7 bases; unmatched junction nucleotides: 5. Here the CDR3 reads CASSRTGEGGYTF. The CDR3 bases are TGTGCCAGCAGCCGGACAGGGGAAGGTGGCTACACCTTC.

The V call is TRBV7-9, the J call TRBJ1-6; maybe TRBD1 (5 bases). Trimming took off 5 bases at V and 7 bases at J, with 12 bases between the two ends. The CDR3 runs to 14 residues. CDR1 SEHNR and CDR2 FQNEAQ come from the germline V gene (reference sequence). In DNA, the CDR3 is TGTGCCAGCAGCGTCGGGGGTGGGAATTCACCCCTCCACTTT. It is translated as CASSVGGGNSPLHF.

The J gene is TRBJ2-3, the V gene TRBV7-3; D gene unclear. The CDR3 length is 14 residues. Germline V CDR1 and CDR2: SGHTA, FQGTGA. V shed 1 base and J shed 1 base, with 6 bases lying between them. Here the CDR3 reads CASSLNPRTDTQYF. The DNA for the CDR3 is TGTGCCAGCAGCTTAAACCCGCGCACAGATACGCAGTATTTT.

In its sample, this clone was seen a few times. This chain links TRBV7-6 with TRBJ1-2; the D gene is possibly TRBD1 (6 bases). Looked up from germline, CDR1 is SGHVS and CDR2 is FNYEAQ. V shed 4 bases and J shed 8 bases, with 14 bases lying between them. CDR3 length: 13 residues. The CDR3 sequence is CASSYQPQGGYTF. CDR3 sequence (DNA): TGTGCCAGCAGCTACCAACCTCAGGGGGGCTACACCTTC.

The rearrangement uses TRBV4-3 and TRBJ1-6; no definite D call. Trimming pared 0 bases from V and 9 bases from J, leaving 6 bases between. There are 13 residues in the CDR3. CDR1 and CDR2 from the germline V gene are LGHNA and YSLEER. The CDR3 region is CASSQDVGSPLHF. CDR3 sequence (DNA): TGCGCCAGCAGCCAAGATGTCGGTTCACCCCTCCACTTT.